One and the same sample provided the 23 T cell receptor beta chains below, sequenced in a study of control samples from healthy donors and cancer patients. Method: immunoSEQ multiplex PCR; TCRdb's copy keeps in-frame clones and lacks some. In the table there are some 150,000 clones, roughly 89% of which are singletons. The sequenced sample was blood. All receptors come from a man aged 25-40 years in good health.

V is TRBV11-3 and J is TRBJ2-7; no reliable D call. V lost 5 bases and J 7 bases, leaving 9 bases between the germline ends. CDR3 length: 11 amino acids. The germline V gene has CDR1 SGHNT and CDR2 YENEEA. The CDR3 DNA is TGTGCCAGCAGCCTCCAAACAGAGCAGTACTTC. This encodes CASSLQTEQYF.

The CDR3 nucleotides read TGTGCCAGTAGGAACAGGGGCTCCTACGAGCAGTACTTC. Amino acid sequence: CASRNRGSYEQYF. This chain connects TRBV19 to TRBJ2-7; 7 positions agree with TRBD1. The CDR3 extends over 13 amino acids. Germline V gives CDR1 LNHDA, CDR2 SQIVND (reference sequence). Trimming at V came to 6 bases and at J to 0 bases, leaving 2 bases not matched to a gene.

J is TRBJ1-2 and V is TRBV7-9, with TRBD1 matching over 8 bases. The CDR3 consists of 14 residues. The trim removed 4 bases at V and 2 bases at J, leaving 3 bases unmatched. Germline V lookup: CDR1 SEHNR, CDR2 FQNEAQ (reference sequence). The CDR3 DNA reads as TGTGCCAGCAGCTCGGCAGGGGGCAACTATGGCTACACCTTC. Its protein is CASSSAGGNYGYTF. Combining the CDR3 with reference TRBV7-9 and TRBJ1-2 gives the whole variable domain DTGVSQNPRHKITKRGQNVTFRCDPISEHNRLYWYRQTLGQGPEFLTYFQNEAQLEKSRLLSDRFSAERPKGSFSTLEIQRTEQGDSAMYLCASSSAGGNYGYTFGSGTRLTVV.

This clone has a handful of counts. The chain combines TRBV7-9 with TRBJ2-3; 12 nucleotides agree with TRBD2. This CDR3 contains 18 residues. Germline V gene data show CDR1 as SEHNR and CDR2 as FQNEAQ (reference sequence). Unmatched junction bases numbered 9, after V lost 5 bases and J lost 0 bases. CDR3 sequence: CASSPNGLAGTSTDTQYF. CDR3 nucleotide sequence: TGTGCCAGCAGCCCCAACGGACTAGCGGGAACTAGCACAGATACGCAGTATTTT. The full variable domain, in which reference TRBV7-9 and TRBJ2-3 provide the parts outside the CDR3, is DTGVSQNPRHKITKRGQNVTFRCDPISEHNRLYWYRQTLGQGPEFLTYFQNEAQLEKSRLLSDRFSAERPKGSFSTLEIQRTEQGDSAMYLCASSPNGLAGTSTDTQYFGPGTRLTVL.

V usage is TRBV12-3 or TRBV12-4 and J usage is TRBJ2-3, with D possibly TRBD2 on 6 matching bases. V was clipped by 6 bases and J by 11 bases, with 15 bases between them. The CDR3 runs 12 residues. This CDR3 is CASSPGVFGQYF. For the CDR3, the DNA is TGTGCCAGCAGCCCGGGGGTGTTCGGGCAGTATTTT.

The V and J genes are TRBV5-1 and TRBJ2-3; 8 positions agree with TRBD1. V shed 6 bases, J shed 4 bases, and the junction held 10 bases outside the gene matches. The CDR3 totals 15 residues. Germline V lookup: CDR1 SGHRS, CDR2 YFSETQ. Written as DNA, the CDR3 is TGCGCCAGCACCCCATCGACAGGGGTCGCAGATACGCAGTATTTT. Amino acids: CASTPSTGVADTQYF.

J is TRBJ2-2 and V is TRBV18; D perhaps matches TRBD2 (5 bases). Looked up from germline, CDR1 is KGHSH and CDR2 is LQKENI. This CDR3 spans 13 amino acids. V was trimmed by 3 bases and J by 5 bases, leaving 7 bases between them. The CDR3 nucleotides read TGTGCCAGCTCACCGGAGGTTACCGGGGAGCTGTTTTTT. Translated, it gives CASSPEVTGELFF. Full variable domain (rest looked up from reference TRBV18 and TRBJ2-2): NAGVMQNPRHLVRRRGQEARLRCSPMKGHSHVYWYRQLPEEGLKFMVYLQKENIIDESGMPKERFSAEFPKEGPSILRIQQVVRGDSAAYFCASSPEVTGELFFGEGSRLTVL.

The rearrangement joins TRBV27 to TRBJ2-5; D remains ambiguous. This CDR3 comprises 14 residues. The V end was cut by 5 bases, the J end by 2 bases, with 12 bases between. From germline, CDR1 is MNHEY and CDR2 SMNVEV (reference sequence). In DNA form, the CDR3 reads TGTGCCAGCAGTCCCTCAGCGAATCAAGAGACCCAGTACTTC. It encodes CASSPSANQETQYF.

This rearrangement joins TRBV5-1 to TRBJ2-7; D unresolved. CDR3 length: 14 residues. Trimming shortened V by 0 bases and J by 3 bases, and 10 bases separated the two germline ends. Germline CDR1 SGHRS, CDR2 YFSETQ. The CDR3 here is CASSLGYIDYEQYF. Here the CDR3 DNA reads TGCGCCAGCAGCTTGGGGTACATTGACTACGAGCAGTACTTC.

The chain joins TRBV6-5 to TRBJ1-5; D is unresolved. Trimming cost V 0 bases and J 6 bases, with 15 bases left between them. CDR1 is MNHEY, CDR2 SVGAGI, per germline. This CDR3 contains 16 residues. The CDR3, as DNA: TGTGCCAGCAGTTACTCGAATCCGGGAAGCGGTCAGCCCCAGCATTTT. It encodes CASSYSNPGSGQPQHF.

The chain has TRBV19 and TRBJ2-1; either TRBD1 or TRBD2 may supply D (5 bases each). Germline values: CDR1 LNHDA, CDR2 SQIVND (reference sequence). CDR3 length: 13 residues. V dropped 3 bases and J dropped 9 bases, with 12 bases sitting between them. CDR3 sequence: CASSMAGGGEQFF. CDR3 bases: TGTGCCAGTAGTATGGCAGGTGGGGGTGAGCAGTTCTTC.

CDR3 residues: CASSQDMGFYEQYF. DNA of the CDR3: TGCGCCAGCAGCCAAGATATGGGTTTCTACGAGCAGTACTTC. This rearrangement joins TRBV4-1 to TRBJ2-7; no clear D. Trimming cost V 0 bases and J 3 bases, with 9 bases left between them. The CDR3 runs to 14 residues. Germline values: CDR1 MGHRA, CDR2 YSYEKL.

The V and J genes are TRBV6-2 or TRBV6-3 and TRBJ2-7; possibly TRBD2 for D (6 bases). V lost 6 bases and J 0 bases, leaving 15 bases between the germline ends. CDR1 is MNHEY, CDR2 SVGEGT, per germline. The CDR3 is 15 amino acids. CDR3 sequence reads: CASSWDWTYSYEQYF. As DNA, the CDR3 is TGTGCCAGCAGCTGGGACTGGACCTACTCCTACGAGCAGTACTTC.

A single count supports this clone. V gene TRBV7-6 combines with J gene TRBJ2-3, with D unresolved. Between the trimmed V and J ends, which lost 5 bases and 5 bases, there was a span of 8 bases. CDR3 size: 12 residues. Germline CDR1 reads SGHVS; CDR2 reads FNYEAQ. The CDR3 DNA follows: TGTGCCAGCAGCCTCGCTGAAGATACGCAGTATTTT. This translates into CASSLAEDTQYF.

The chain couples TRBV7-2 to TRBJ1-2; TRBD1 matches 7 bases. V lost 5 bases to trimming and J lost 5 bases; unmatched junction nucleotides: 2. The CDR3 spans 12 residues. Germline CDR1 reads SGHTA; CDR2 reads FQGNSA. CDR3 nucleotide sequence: TGTGCCAGCAGCCGGACAGGTTATGGCTACACCTTC. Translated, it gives CASSRTGYGYTF.

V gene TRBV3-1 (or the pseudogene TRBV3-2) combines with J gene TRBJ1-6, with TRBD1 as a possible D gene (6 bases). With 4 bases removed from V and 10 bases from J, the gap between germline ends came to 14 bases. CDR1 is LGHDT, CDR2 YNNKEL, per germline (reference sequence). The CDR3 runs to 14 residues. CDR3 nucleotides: TGTGCCAGCAGCCCGCAGGGGAGTAACTCACCCCTCCACTTT. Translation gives CASSPQGSNSPLHF.

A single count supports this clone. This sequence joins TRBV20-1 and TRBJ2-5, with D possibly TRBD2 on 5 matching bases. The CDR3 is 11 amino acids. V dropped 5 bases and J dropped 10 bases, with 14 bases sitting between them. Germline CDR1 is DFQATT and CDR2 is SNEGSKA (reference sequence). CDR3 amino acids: CSAELELIQYF. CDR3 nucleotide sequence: TGCAGTGCTGAACTAGAGCTCATCCAGTACTTC.

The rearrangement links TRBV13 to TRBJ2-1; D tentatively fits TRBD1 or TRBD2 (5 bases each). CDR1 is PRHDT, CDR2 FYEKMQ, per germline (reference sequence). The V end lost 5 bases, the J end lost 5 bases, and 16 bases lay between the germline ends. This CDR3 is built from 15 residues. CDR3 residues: CASSGGIAPHNEQFF. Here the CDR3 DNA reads TGTGCCAGCAGCGGGGGAATAGCGCCCCACAATGAGCAGTTCTTC.

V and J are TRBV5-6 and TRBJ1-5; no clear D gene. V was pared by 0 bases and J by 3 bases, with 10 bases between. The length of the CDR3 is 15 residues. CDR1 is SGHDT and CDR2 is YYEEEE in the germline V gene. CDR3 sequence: CASSLARSSNQPQHF. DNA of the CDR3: TGTGCCAGCAGCTTGGCCAGGAGCTCCAATCAGCCCCAGCATTTT.

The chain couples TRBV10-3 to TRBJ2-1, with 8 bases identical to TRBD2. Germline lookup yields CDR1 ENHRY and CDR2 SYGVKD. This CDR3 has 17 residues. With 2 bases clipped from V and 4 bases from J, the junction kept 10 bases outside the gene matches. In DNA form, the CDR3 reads TGTGCCATCAGTGAGGGGGCAGCGGGACTAGTTTACAATGAGCAGTTCTTC. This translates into CAISEGAAGLVYNEQFF.

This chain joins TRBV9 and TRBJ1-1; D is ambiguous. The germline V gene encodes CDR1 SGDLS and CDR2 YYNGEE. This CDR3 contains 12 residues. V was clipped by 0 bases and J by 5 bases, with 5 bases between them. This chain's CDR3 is CASSVGDTEAFF. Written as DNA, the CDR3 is TGTGCCAGCAGCGTAGGTGATACTGAAGCTTTCTTT.

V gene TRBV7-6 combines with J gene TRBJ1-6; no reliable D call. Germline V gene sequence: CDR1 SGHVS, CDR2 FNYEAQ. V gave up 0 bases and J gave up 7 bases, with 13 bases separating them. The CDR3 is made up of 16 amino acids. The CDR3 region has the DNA TGTGCCAGCAGCTTAGCCCAGGTGGGGATGAATTCACCCCTCCACTTT. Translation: CASSLAQVGMNSPLHF.

CDR3 DNA: TGTGCCAGCTCACCACGGGCCCTGCTCACTGAAGCTTTCTTT. Its translation is CASSPRALLTEAFF. V usage is TRBV18 and J usage is TRBJ1-1, with D unclear. V shed 1 base and J shed 4 bases, with 10 bases lying between them. Germline CDR1 and CDR2: KGHSH and LQKENI. The CDR3 is made up of 14 amino acids.